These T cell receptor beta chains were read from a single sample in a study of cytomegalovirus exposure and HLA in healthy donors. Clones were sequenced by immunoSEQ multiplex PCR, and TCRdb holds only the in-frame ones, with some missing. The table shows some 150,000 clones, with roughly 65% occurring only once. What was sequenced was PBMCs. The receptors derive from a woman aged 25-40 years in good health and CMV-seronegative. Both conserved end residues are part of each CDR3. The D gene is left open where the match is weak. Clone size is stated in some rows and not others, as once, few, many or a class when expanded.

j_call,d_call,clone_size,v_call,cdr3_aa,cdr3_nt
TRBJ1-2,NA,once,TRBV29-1,CSVQKSDYGYTF,TGCAGCGTGCAAAAGTCAGACTATGGCTACACCTTC
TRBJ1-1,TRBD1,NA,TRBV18,CASSPVAGGVGNTEAFF,TGTGCCAGCTCACCAGTGGCAGGGGGCGTGGGGAACACTGAAGCTTTCTTT
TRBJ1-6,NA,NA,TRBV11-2,CASSSGTYNSPLHF,TGTGCCAGCAGCTCCGGGACCTATAATTCACCCCTCCACTTT
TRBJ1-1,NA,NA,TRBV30,CSCDRGVTEAFF,TGTTCCTGTGATAGGGGTGTGACTGAAGCTTTCTTT
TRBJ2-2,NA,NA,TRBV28,CASSQTGTGELFF,TGTGCCAGCAGCCAAACAGGCACCGGGGAGCTGTTTTTT
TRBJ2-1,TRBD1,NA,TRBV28,CASISVRGPYNEQFF,TGTGCCAGCATCTCGGTTAGGGGGCCGTACAATGAGCAGTTCTTC
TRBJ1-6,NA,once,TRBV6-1,CASKAGVNSPLHF,TGTGCCAGCAAGGCAGGGGTTAATTCACCCCTCCACTTT
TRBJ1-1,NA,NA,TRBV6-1,CASSVGARGNTEAFF,TGTGCCAGCAGTGTAGGGGCCCGTGGGAACACTGAAGCTTTCTTT
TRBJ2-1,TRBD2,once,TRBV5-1,CASSPRDGGADEQFF,TGCGCCAGCAGCCCACGGGACGGGGGGGCAGATGAGCAGTTCTTC
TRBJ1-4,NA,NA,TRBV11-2,CASSLRGYLGEKLFF,TGTGCCAGCAGCTTACGGGGATATCTGGGTGAAAAACTGTTTTTT
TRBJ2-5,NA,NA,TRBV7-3,CASSLLGGSQETQYF,TGTGCCAGCAGCTTATTGGGAGGATCCCAAGAGACCCAGTACTTC
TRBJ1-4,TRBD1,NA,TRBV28,CASSWGTVPNEKLFF,TGTGCCAGCAGTTGGGGGACAGTCCCTAATGAAAAACTGTTTTTT
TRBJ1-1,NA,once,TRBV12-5,CASGLDVAWPPGDTEAFF,TGTGCTAGTGGTTTGGACGTGGCTTGGCCCCCTGGAGACACTGAAGCTTTCTTT
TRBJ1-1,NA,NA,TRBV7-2,CASSTQGNTEAFF,TGTGCCAGCAGCACTCAGGGGAACACTGAAGCTTTCTTT
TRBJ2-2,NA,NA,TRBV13,CASSFYGRVHTGELFF,TGTGCCAGCAGTTTCTATGGCCGGGTCCACACCGGGGAGCTGTTTTTT
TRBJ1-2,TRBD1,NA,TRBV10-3,CAISEGGTGARYGYTF,TGTGCCATCAGTGAGGGGGGGACAGGGGCTCGCTATGGCTACACCTTC
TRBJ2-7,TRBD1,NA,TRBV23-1,CASSQSTLDRDSYEQYF,TGCGCCAGCAGTCAATCGACGCTGGACAGGGACTCCTACGAGCAGTACTTC
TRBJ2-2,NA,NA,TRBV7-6,CASSLYRAAGELFF,TGTGCCAGCAGCTTATACAGGGCCGCCGGGGAGCTGTTTTTT
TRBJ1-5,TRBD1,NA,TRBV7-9,CASSSGTGRRGNQPQHF,TGTGCCAGCAGCTCCGGGACAGGGAGAAGGGGCAATCAGCCCCAGCATTTT
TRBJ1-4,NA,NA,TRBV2,CASSSAEEKLFF,TGTGCCAGCAGTTCGGCGGAAGAAAAACTGTTTTTT
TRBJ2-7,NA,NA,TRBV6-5,CASSYSAGRSYEQYF,TGTGCCAGCAGTTACTCGGCGGGCCGCTCCTACGAGCAGTACTTC